Detailed here is one TCR beta chain. The antigen is not known. This CDR3 has 12 residues. V was trimmed by 2 bases and J by 7 bases, leaving 9 bases between them. Germline CDR1 is GTSNPN and CDR2 is SVGIG (reference sequence). The sample belongs to a study of blood T cells in healthy people across ages. Overall study context: When template switching was applied, about one barcoded beta molecule was captured per two T cells.

The study, taken as a whole, reports: Both higher diversity and more naive CD4+ cells marked long-lived donors when set against aged donors. A conclusive naive versus antigen-experienced comparison was prevented by the unsorted PBMCs.

A second PCR of roughly 7 to 11 cycles used a sample-barcoded 5' primer and a J-beta primer mix. Each cDNA molecule, via a template-switch adaptor with 12 random nucleotides, was tagged. MiXCR, run by TCRdb on the 5' RACE reads, gives a single entry per CDR3 protein. The sample contains over 550,000 distinct CDR3 sequences, about 30% of which appear only once. This sequence originates from an elderly woman in good health. The specimen was blood. V gene TRBV30 combines with J gene TRBJ1-5; possible D gene TRBD1, 5 bases. CDR3 coding DNA: TGTGCCTGGAGTCCCCAGGGCCAGCCCCAGCATTTT. Its translation: CAWSPQGQPQHF.